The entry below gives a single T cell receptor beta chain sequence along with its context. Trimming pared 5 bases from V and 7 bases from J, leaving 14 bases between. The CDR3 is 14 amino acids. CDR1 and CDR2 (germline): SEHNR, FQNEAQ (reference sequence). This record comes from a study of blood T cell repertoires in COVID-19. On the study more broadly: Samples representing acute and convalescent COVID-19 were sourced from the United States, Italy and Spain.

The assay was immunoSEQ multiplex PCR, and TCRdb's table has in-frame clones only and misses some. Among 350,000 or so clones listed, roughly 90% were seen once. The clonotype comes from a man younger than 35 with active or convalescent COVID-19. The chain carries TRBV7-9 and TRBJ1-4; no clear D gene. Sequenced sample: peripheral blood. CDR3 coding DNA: TGTGCCAGCAGCAGCCGGGAGAACGGTGAAAAACTGTTTTTT. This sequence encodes CASSSRENGEKLFF.